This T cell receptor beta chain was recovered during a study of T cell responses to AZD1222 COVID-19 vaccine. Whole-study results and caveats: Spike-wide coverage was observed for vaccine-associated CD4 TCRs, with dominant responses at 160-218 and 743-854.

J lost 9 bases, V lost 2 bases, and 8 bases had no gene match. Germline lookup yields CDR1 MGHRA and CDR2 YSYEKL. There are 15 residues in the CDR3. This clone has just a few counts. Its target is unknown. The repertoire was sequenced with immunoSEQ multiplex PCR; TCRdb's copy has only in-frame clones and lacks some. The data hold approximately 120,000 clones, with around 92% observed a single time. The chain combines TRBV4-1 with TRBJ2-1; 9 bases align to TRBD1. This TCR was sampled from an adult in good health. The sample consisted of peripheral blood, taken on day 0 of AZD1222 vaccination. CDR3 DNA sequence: TGCGCCAGCAGCCAATTTACAGGGGGCCTGGGTGAGCAGTTCTTC. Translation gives CASSQFTGGLGEQFF.